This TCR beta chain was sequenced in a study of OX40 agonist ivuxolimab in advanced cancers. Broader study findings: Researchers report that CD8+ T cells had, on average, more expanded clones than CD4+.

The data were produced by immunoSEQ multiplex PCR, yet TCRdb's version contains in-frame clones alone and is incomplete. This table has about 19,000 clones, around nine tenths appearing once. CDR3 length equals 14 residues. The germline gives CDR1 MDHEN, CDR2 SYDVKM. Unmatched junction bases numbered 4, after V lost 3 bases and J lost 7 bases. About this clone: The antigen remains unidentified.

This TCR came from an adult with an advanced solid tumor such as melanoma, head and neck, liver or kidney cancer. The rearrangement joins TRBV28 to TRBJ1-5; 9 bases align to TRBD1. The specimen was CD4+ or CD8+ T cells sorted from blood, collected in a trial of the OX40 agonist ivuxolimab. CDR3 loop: CASSFGTGPQPQHF. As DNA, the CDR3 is TGTGCCAGCAGTTTCGGGACAGGGCCCCAGCCCCAGCATTTT.